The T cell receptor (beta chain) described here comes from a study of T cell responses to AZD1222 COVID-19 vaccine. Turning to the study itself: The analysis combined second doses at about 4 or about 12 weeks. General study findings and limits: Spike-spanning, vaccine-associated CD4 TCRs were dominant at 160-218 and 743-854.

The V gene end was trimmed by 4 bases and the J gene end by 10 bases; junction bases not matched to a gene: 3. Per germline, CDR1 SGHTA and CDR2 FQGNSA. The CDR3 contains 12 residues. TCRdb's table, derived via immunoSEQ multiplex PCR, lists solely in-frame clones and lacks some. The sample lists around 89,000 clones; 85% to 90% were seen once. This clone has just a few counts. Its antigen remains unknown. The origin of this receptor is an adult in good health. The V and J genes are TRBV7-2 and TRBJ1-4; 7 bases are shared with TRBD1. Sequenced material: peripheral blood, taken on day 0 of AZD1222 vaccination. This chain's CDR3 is CASSSSGGKLFF. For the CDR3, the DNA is TGTGCCAGCAGCTCCTCAGGGGGAAAACTGTTTTTT. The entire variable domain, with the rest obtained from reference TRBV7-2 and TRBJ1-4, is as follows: GAGVSQSPSNKVTEKGKDVELRCDPISGHTALYWYRQSLGQGLEFLIYFQGNSAPDKSGLPSDRFSAERTGGSVSTLTIQRTQQEDSAVYLCASSSSGGKLFFGSGTQLSVL.